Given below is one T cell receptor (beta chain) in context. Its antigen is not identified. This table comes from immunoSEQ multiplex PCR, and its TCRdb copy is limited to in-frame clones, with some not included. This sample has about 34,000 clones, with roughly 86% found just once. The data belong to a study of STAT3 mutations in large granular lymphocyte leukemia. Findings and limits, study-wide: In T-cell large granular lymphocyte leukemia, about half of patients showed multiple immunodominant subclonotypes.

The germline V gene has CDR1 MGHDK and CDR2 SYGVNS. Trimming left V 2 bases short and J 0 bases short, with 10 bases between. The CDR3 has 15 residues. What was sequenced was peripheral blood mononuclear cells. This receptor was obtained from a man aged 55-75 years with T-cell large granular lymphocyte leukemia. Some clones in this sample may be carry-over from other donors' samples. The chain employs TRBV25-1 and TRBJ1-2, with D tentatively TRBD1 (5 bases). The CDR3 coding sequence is TGTGCCAGCAGTGAAAGGGCAGGGTCTAACTATGGCTACACCTTC. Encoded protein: CASSERAGSNYGYTF.